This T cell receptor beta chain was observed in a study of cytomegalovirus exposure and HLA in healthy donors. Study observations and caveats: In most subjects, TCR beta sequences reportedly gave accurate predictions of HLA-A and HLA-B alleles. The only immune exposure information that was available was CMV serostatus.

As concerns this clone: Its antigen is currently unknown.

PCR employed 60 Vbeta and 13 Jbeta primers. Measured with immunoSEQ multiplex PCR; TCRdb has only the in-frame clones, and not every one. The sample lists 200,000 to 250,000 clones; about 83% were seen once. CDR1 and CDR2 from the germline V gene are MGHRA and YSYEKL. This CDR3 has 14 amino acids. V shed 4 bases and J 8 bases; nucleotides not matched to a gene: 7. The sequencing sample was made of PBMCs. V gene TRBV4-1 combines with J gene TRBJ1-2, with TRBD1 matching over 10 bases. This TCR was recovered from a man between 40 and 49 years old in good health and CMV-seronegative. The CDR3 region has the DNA TGCGCCAGCAGCCTGAGACAGGGGGCTGGGGGCTACACCTTC. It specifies CASSLRQGAGGYTF.